This passage covers 21 T cell receptor beta chains from one sample sequenced in a study of cytomegalovirus exposure and HLA in healthy donors. PCR amplification relied on 60 Vbeta primers (plus 13 Jbeta primers). This table comes from immunoSEQ multiplex PCR, and its TCRdb copy is limited to in-frame clones, with some not included. The sample includes roughly 290,000 clones, around 90% of them seen just once. What was sequenced was PBMCs. The source of these receptors is a woman under 30 in good health and CMV-seronegative.

The chain combines TRBV7-9 with TRBJ2-5, with D unclear. This CDR3 region has 13 residues. Germline CDR1 and CDR2: SEHNR and FQNEAQ (reference sequence). Trimming stripped 3 bases from V and 0 bases from J, with 5 bases between. In DNA form, the CDR3 reads TGTGCCAGCAGCTTCCGGTACCAAGAGACCCAGTACTTC. Residues: CASSFRYQETQYF.

The chain is built from TRBV5-1 and TRBJ2-5; D is possibly TRBD2 (6 bases). CDR1 is SGHRS, CDR2 YFSETQ, per germline. The CDR3 consists of 14 residues. V gave up 5 bases and J gave up 5 bases, with 16 bases separating them. The CDR3 DNA reads as TGCGCCAGCAGAAGATCCGGGGGTTGGGAGACCCAGTACTTC. Translation gives CASRRSGGWETQYF.

The gene calls are TRBV5-1 and TRBJ2-7; 10 bases align to TRBD2. The CDR3 spans 15 residues. The trim removed 0 bases at V and 3 bases at J, leaving 3 bases unmatched. Germline-derived CDR1 and CDR2 are SGHRS and YFSETQ. CDR3 DNA: TGCGCCAGCAGCTTGGCCTCTAGCGGGGGCTACGAGCAGTACTTC. Protein product: CASSLASSGGYEQYF.

This clone was found a few times. This rearrangement joins TRBV27 to TRBJ1-2; unclear D gene. Trimming took off 5 bases at V and 8 bases at J, with 9 bases between the two ends. Germline CDR1 MNHEY, CDR2 SMNVEV (reference sequence). This CDR3 is 11 amino acids long. CDR3: CASSPGWGYTF. The CDR3 DNA reads TGTGCCAGCAGTCCAGGTTGGGGCTACACCTTC.

The gene calls are TRBV7-8 and TRBJ1-1; tentative D call: TRBD1 (5 bases). Germline CDR1 and CDR2: SGHVS and FQNEAQ. The germline V and J ends were trimmed by 5 bases and 3 bases, with 19 bases remaining between them. The CDR3 runs 16 residues. CDR3 sequence (DNA): TGTGCCAGCAGCGTATACCTTAGGGGAGGCGACACTGAAGCTTTCTTT. Its protein is CASSVYLRGGDTEAFF.

CDR3 nucleotides: TGCAGCGCTCTTTGGGGACTAGCGGTGGACAATGAGCAGTTCTTC. Residues: CSALWGLAVDNEQFF. This chain links TRBV29-1 with TRBJ2-1, with 11 bases identical to TRBD2. The junction had 10 bases not matched to a gene; V was cut back by 7 bases and J by 5 bases. CDR3 length: 15 residues. Germline loops: CDR1 SQVTM, CDR2 ANQGSEA.

The CDR3 is CASSEYRGLGEQYF. The CDR3 bases are TGTGCCAGCAGTGAGTACAGGGGGCTGGGCGAGCAGTACTTC. V and J are TRBV2 and TRBJ2-7; 9 bases are a match to TRBD1. Germline V gives CDR1 SNHLY, CDR2 FYNNEI. This CDR3 comprises 14 residues. Trimming took 3 bases from V and 6 from J; bases not matched to a gene: 6.

The chain recombines TRBV25-1 with TRBJ2-3; no reliable D call. Trimming removed 3 bases at V and 2 bases at J, with 12 bases between. The CDR3 sequence is 15 residues long. Germline V gene lookup returns CDR1 MGHDK and CDR2 SYGVNS. The CDR3 coding sequence is TGTGCCAGCAGTGATGAGTATGTAACCACAGATACGCAGTATTTT. Translation: CASSDEYVTTDTQYF. The full variable domain, rest sourced from reference TRBV25-1 and TRBJ2-3, is EADIYQTPRYLVIGTGKKITLECSQTMGHDKMYWYQQDPGMELHLIHYSYGVNSTEKGDLSSESTVSRIRTEHFPLTLESARPSHTSQYLCASSDEYVTTDTQYFGPGTRLTVL.

The V and J genes are TRBV4-1 and TRBJ2-1; 10 nucleotides line up with TRBD1. CDR3 length: 15 residues. The germline gives CDR1 MGHRA, CDR2 YSYEKL. J gave up 12 bases and V 4 bases, and 12 bases lay outside the gene matches. CDR3 DNA: TGCGCCAGCAGCCCCGCCGGGACAGGGGTGTCGAGGCAGTTCTTC. Encoded protein: CASSPAGTGVSRQFF.

This clone has just one count. The V and J genes are TRBV9 and TRBJ1-4; 7 bases are shared with TRBD1. Germline CDR1 is SGDLS and CDR2 is YYNGEE. The CDR3 extends over 12 amino acids. The CDR3 coding sequence is TGTGCAGCCGGGACAGAGCTTGAAAAACTGTTTTTT. Residues: CAAGTELEKLFF.

The CDR3 is CASRVYGGRGSSPLHF. The CDR3 bases are TGTGCCAGCAGGGTATATGGGGGGCGCGGGAGTTCACCCCTCCACTTT. V is TRBV2 and J is TRBJ1-6; D may be TRBD1 (6 bases). This CDR3 comprises 16 residues. Per the germline V gene, CDR1 is SNHLY and CDR2 is FYNNEI. Trimming cost V 6 bases and J 9 bases, with 21 bases left between them.

This chain links TRBV5-1 with TRBJ2-5; TRBD2 aligns across 12 bases. Trimming took 0 bases from V and 4 from J; bases not matched to a gene: 1. Germline V gene lookup returns CDR1 SGHRS and CDR2 YFSETQ. The CDR3 has 15 residues. The CDR3 coding sequence is TGCGCCAGCAGCTTGGCACTAGCGGGGGGAGAGACCCAGTACTTC. It encodes CASSLALAGGETQYF.

The CDR3 sequence: CASSITSVYEQYF. For the CDR3, the DNA is TGTGCCAGTAGTATAACTAGCGTCTACGAGCAGTACTTC. The chain links TRBV19 to TRBJ2-7; 7 bases agree with TRBD2. From germline, CDR1 is LNHDA and CDR2 SQIVND (reference sequence). Trimming removed 2 bases from V and 3 bases from J; junction bases left unmatched: 1. There are 13 residues in the CDR3.

V is TRBV5-1 and J is TRBJ2-3; 12 positions agree with TRBD2. The CDR3 has 18 amino acids. From germline, CDR1 is SGHRS and CDR2 YFSETQ. J was trimmed by 5 bases and V by 3 bases; bases with no gene match: 13. The CDR3 nucleotides read TGCGCCAGCAGCTCAACGACTAGCGGGGGATCAGGGTTAGATACGCAGTATTTT. Encoded protein: CASSSTTSGGSGLDTQYF.

This clone was observed a single time. The rearrangement links TRBV30 to TRBJ1-1; D gene uncertain. The germline CDR1 and CDR2 sequences are GTSNPN and SVGIG (reference sequence). The CDR3 spans 11 residues. The V and J ends lost 1 base and 12 bases respectively, with 12 bases between them. CDR3 amino acids: CAWSDFSYSFF. In DNA, the CDR3 is TGTGCCTGGAGTGATTTTAGTTATTCTTTCTTT.

The chain recombines TRBV14 with TRBJ1-2, with 9 bases that match TRBD1. Germline V gene lookup returns CDR1 SGHDN and CDR2 FVKESK. The V and J ends lost 4 bases and 1 base, in that order; junction bases with no gene match: 4. The CDR3 spans 15 residues. The CDR3 reads CASSRWTGVNYGYTF. The CDR3 DNA reads TGTGCCAGCAGCCGCTGGACAGGGGTTAACTATGGCTACACCTTC.

The CDR3 here is CASSYTVWRSHEQYF. The CDR3 DNA reads TGTGCCAGCAGTTACACCGTATGGCGGAGCCACGAGCAGTACTTC. The chain uses TRBV6-5 and TRBJ2-5; D gene uncertain. The end of the DNA fits TRBJ2-7 better, so the J call may be wrong. Per the germline V gene, CDR1 is MNHEY and CDR2 is SVGAGI. The CDR3 has 15 amino acids.

This clone was recorded only once. V and J are TRBV7-6 and TRBJ2-3; no clear D. The CDR3 has 12 amino acids. Trimming removed 2 bases at V and 4 bases at J, with 4 bases between. The germline V gene has CDR1 SGHVS and CDR2 FNYEAQ. CDR3 sequence: CASSLSADTQYF. As DNA, the CDR3 is TGTGCCAGCAGCTTATCCGCAGATACGCAGTATTTT.

This clone was detected only once. V gene TRBV2 combines with J gene TRBJ2-2; 8 bases agree with TRBD1. J was trimmed by 4 bases and V by 5 bases; bases with no gene match: 6. The CDR3 loop spans 15 amino acids. Germline lookup yields CDR1 SNHLY and CDR2 FYNNEI. CDR3: CASSWDRTLTGELFF. The CDR3 DNA sequence: TGTGCCAGCAGTTGGGACAGGACCCTCACCGGGGAGCTGTTTTTT.

This clone was counted between two and nine times. V gene TRBV7-6 combines with J gene TRBJ2-7; D is perhaps TRBD1 (6 bases). The germline V gene encodes CDR1 SGHVS and CDR2 FNYEAQ. V lost 5 bases and J lost 0, with 14 bases in between. CDR3 size: 15 residues. The DNA of the CDR3 is TGTGCCAGCAGCCGCGAAGGACAGAGCTCCTACGAGCAGTACTTC. Protein: CASSREGQSSYEQYF.

The table lists this clone with a few counts. The V and J genes are TRBV25-1 and TRBJ1-4; the D is unclear. CDR3 length: 11 residues. V dropped 3 bases and J dropped 7 bases, with 3 bases sitting between them. The germline V gene encodes CDR1 MGHDK and CDR2 SYGVNS. CDR3 DNA sequence: TGTGCCAGCAGTGACGTTGAAAAACTGTTTTTT. Translating it yields CASSDVEKLFF.